These 17 T cell receptor beta chains share one sample of origin, sequenced in a study of blood T cell repertoires in COVID-19. The data were produced by immunoSEQ multiplex PCR, yet TCRdb's version contains in-frame clones alone and is incomplete. The table lists under 400,000 clones, approximately 88% of them singletons. Sequenced: peripheral blood. The receptors here all came from a young woman with COVID-19, enrolled during active disease.

The chain joins TRBV3-1 (or the pseudogene TRBV3-2) to TRBJ2-7; 8 bases are shared with TRBD1. V lost 0 bases, J lost 4 bases, and 8 bases stayed unmatched. The CDR3 consists of 16 residues. Germline CDR1 reads LGHDT; CDR2 reads YNNKEL (reference sequence). The CDR3 loop is CASSQDTPDREYEQYF. In DNA, the CDR3 is TGTGCCAGCAGCCAAGATACCCCGGACAGGGAATACGAGCAGTACTTC.

This clone was observed once. V is TRBV19 and J is TRBJ1-5; TRBD1 aligns across 7 bases. V lost 5 bases, J lost 7 bases, and 8 bases stayed unmatched. The germline V gene encodes CDR1 LNHDA and CDR2 SQIVND (reference sequence). CDR3 length: 14 residues. CDR3 region: CASSPDRRIQPQHF. DNA of the CDR3: TGTGCCAGTAGTCCGGACAGGAGAATCCAGCCCCAGCATTTT.

This clone was seen a few times. This rearrangement joins TRBV30 to TRBJ2-5; D gene ambiguous. Trimming pared 1 base from V and 4 bases from J, leaving 10 bases between. From germline, CDR1 is GTSNPN and CDR2 SVGIG (reference sequence). This CDR3 is 13 amino acids long. The CDR3 sequence is CAWSGPSRETQYF. As DNA, the CDR3 is TGTGCCTGGAGTGGTCCTAGTCGAGAGACCCAGTACTTC.

This rearrangement joins TRBV7-7 to TRBJ2-3, with D perhaps matching TRBD2 (7 bases). This CDR3 spans 15 amino acids. Deletions cut 4 bases from V and 1 base from J, with 12 bases between. The germline CDR1 and CDR2 sequences are SSHAT and FNYEAQ (reference sequence). The CDR3, as DNA: TGTGCCAGCAGCTCAGGGGCGGGGGGCACAGATACGCAGTATTTT. Its translation is CASSSGAGGTDTQYF. The complete variable domain, with remaining parts taken from reference TRBV7-7 and TRBJ2-3, reads GAGVSQSPRYKVTKRGQDVTLRCDPISSHATLYWYQQALGQGPEFLTYFNYEAQPDKSGLPSDRFSAERPEGSISTLTIQRTEQRDSAMYRCASSSGAGGTDTQYFGPGTRLTVL.

There are a few counts of this clone. As DNA, the CDR3 is TGTGCCAGCAGCCAAGATTCCGGGGTTCGGGAGACCCAGTACTTC. Its protein product is CASSQDSGVRETQYF. The rearrangement links TRBV3-1 (or the pseudogene TRBV3-2) to TRBJ2-5; TRBD2 might be the D (5 bases). The CDR3 covers 15 residues. Germline V gives CDR1 LGHDT, CDR2 YNNKEL (reference sequence). The V end lost 0 bases, the J end lost 5 bases, and 13 bases lay between the germline ends.

This clone has only one observation. The same CDR3 arises from other DNA sequences in this sample as well. J is TRBJ2-3 and V is TRBV19, with a possible D match to TRBD2 (6 bases). The CDR3 is 13 amino acids. Deletions cut 3 bases from V and 4 bases from J, with 8 bases between. Germline assignment: CDR1 LNHDA and CDR2 SQIVND (reference sequence). The CDR3 DNA follows: TGTGCCAGTAGTATTGGAGGGCCAGATACGCAGTATTTT. Translation gives CASSIGGPDTQYF.

The chain employs TRBV7-2 and TRBJ1-2; 7 positions agree with TRBD1. V lost 5 bases and J lost 7; bases outside the gene matches: 10. Germline V gene sequence: CDR1 SGHTA, CDR2 FQGNSA. This CDR3 is 14 amino acids long. The CDR3 sequence is CASSPRDSGFGYTF. Written as DNA, the CDR3 is TGTGCCAGCAGCCCCCGGGACAGCGGTTTTGGCTACACCTTC.

The chain employs TRBV18 and TRBJ2-4, with a weak D call TRBD2 (5 bases). Germline values: CDR1 KGHSH, CDR2 LQKENI. Trimming cost V 1 base and J 8 bases, with 12 bases left between them. The CDR3 covers 14 residues. CDR3 nucleotides: TGTGCCAGCTCACCACAACGGGGTCGGGACATTCAGTACTTC. Translation gives CASSPQRGRDIQYF.

The chain employs TRBV6-5 and TRBJ1-2, with a weak D call TRBD1 (5 bases). Trimming pared 0 bases from V and 4 bases from J, leaving 15 bases between. Germline CDR1 MNHEY, CDR2 SVGAGI. The CDR3 length is 16 residues. The CDR3 coding sequence is TGTGCCAGCAGTTACTCAGGCAGCCGGCAGGGCTATGGCTACACCTTC. Its translation: CASSYSGSRQGYGYTF.

The CDR3 sequence: CASSSRTGRSEAFF. CDR3 bases: TGTGCCAGCAGCTCCCGGACAGGGAGGTCTGAAGCTTTCTTT. This sequence joins TRBV11-1 and TRBJ1-1; 8 bases match TRBD1. Germline V lookup: CDR1 SGHAT, CDR2 FQDESV (reference sequence). V shed 4 bases, J shed 6 bases, and the junction held 7 bases outside the gene matches. The CDR3 loop spans 14 amino acids.

V is TRBV3-1 (or the pseudogene TRBV3-2) and J is TRBJ1-5; 7 bases match TRBD1. This CDR3 spans 15 amino acids. Germline V gene sequence: CDR1 LGHDT, CDR2 YNNKEL (reference sequence). V trimming: 0 bases; J trimming: 4 bases; junction bases outside the gene matches: 3. DNA for the CDR3: TGTGCCAGCAGCCAAGAAGGGACAGATAATCAGCCCCAGCATTTT. It yields the protein CASSQEGTDNQPQHF.

Here the CDR3 DNA reads TGCAGCGTTCAACAGGGTTATGGCAATCAGCCCCAGCATTTT. The encoded protein is CSVQQGYGNQPQHF. The genes are TRBV29-1 and TRBJ1-5, with D possibly being TRBD1 (6 bases). V was cut by 5 bases and J by 2 bases, with 13 bases left in between. CDR1 and CDR2 (germline): SQVTM, ANQGSEA. This CDR3 spans 14 amino acids.

The chain recombines TRBV27 with TRBJ1-1, with TRBD1 identical over 8 bases. The length of the CDR3 is 12 residues. V shed 6 bases, J shed 8 bases, and the junction held 5 bases outside the gene matches. Germline V gene sequence: CDR1 MNHEY, CDR2 SMNVEV (reference sequence). In nucleotides, the CDR3 is TGTGCCAGCAGCACAGGGGGATGGGAAGCTTTCTTT. Translating gives CASSTGGWEAFF.

The chain recombines TRBV7-2 with TRBJ1-6; 10 bases are a match to TRBD1. Germline assignment: CDR1 SGHTA and CDR2 FQGNSA. Trimming removed 5 bases from V and 4 bases from J; junction bases left unmatched: 8. This CDR3 is built from 17 residues. The CDR3 DNA reads as TGTGCCAGCAGCCCAGGGGACAGGGGCCAATATAATTCACCCCTCCACTTT. It codes for CASSPGDRGQYNSPLHF.

The chain uses TRBV27 and TRBJ1-2; a weak D match, TRBD1 (6 bases). The V and J ends lost 6 bases and 1 base respectively, with 12 bases between them. Germline assignment: CDR1 MNHEY and CDR2 SMNVEV (reference sequence). This CDR3 comprises 14 residues. CDR3 residues: CASRGRGLNYGYTF. The CDR3 DNA reads TGTGCCAGCAGGGGCAGGGGTCTTAACTATGGCTACACCTTC.

The genes are TRBV2 and TRBJ1-3; D may be TRBD1 (6 bases). This CDR3 is built from 15 residues. The V gene lost 7 bases and the J gene lost 4 bases, with 17 bases spanning the gap. The germline gives CDR1 SNHLY, CDR2 FYNNEI. The CDR3: CASNPDSSIGNTIYF. The CDR3, as DNA: TGTGCCAGCAATCCGGACAGTTCGATCGGAAACACCATATATTTT.

In DNA, the CDR3 is TGTGCCAGCAGACTTAACGTCGGAGATACGCAGTATTTT. It is translated as CASRLNVGDTQYF. This chain uses TRBV12-3 or TRBV12-4 with TRBJ2-3, with D uncertain. The CDR3 spans 13 residues. Trimming removed 6 bases from V and 5 bases from J, with 12 bases in between.